This T cell receptor beta chain was identified during a study of OX40 agonist ivuxolimab in advanced cancers. Across the whole study: Cohort: around 86% men, mean age approximately 60, aged about 23 to 79. Study findings and constraints: Individuals who were partial responders at 0.1-3.0 mg/kg had clonal expansion that ranked among the lowest. Low normalized T-cell clonal expansion was also seen in some nonresponders.

Turning to this clone: Its specificity is unknown.

Patients were ineligible given autoimmune disease history or systemic immunosuppression. Assay: immunoSEQ multiplex PCR; the TCRdb copy retains only in-frame clones and omits some. This sample has over 70,000 clones; around 78% occur once, and the top ten carry about 5.4%. Trimming took 5 bases from V and 5 from J; bases not matched to a gene: 3. The CDR3 length is 13 residues. Germline V gene data show CDR1 as SGHAT and CDR2 as FQNNGV. The source was CD4+ or CD8+ T cells sorted from blood, collected in a trial of the OX40 agonist ivuxolimab. J is TRBJ1-2 and V is TRBV11-2, with TRBD1 identical over 9 bases. The source of this sequence is an adult with an advanced solid tumor such as melanoma, head and neck, liver or kidney cancer. CDR3 DNA: TGTGCCAGCAGCCCAGACAGGGGGTATGGCTACACCTTC. Its protein is CASSPDRGYGYTF.